Each of the 4 T cell receptor beta chains below was sequenced from the same sample in a study of T cells after yellow fever vaccination. TCRdb re-analysed the 5' RACE reads in MiXCR, keeping a single row per CDR3 protein. The repertoire holds around 49,000 distinct CDR3 sequences, with roughly 7% as singletons. Sample: CD8+ T cells not binding an NS4B(214-222) dextramer, sorted from PBMCs, taken 45 days after the yellow fever booster vaccination. The origin of the receptors is a man younger than 40 who received the YFV17D yellow fever vaccine.

In its sample, this clonotype was seen many times. V gene TRBV20-1 combines with J gene TRBJ2-1; TRBD1 is a possible D gene (5 bases). V lost 3 bases and J 8 bases, leaving 14 bases between the germline ends. The CDR3 sequence is 13 residues long. The V gene's germline CDR1 is DFQATT and CDR2 SNEGSKA (reference sequence). The CDR3 loop reads CSASLQGLDEQFF. The CDR3 DNA reads TGCAGTGCTAGTCTGCAGGGCTTGGATGAGCAGTTCTTC.

This clonotype has ten or more counts. The V gene is TRBV29-1, the J gene TRBJ2-7, with a tentative D call TRBD1 (6 bases). V shed 1 base and J shed 1 base, with 8 bases lying between them. Germline V CDR1 and CDR2: SQVTM, ANQGSEA. The CDR3 consists of 13 residues. CDR3 protein: CSVEGQESYEQYF. CDR3 DNA: TGCAGCGTTGAAGGACAGGAGTCCTACGAGCAGTACTTC.

This clonotype was found a few times. J is TRBJ1-1 and V is TRBV20-1; D not resolved. The CDR3 spans 13 residues. Trimming removed 5 bases at V and 7 bases at J, with 17 bases between. CDR1 and CDR2 (germline): DFQATT, SNEGSKA (reference sequence). The CDR3 loop reads CSADPRTLIEAFF. The CDR3 nucleotides are TGCAGTGCTGATCCCAGGACTTTAATTGAAGCTTTCTTT.

In this sample, this clonotype turned up many times. The chain combines TRBV15 with TRBJ2-7; D may be TRBD1 (5 bases). The V end lost 0 bases, the J end lost 5 bases, and 14 bases lay between the germline ends. The CDR3 sequence is 15 residues long. Germline loops: CDR1 LNHNV, CDR2 YYDKDF (reference sequence). The CDR3 DNA reads TGTGCCACCAGCAGAGATAAGGGGCTCTTTGACGAGCAGTACTTC. Its translation: CATSRDKGLFDEQYF.